This TCR beta chain was identified during a study of prognosis after radiotherapy for stage I lung cancer. Study-wide context: Medical inoperability was considered to apply to all enrolled non-small cell lung cancer patients. The study enrolled about 14 men and a handful of women as patients, aged about 50 to 90 with a median of about 73 years. Study observations and caveats: Following stereotactic body radiation therapy, unique TCR clone counts fell, with a median of roughly 9,300 versus 7,200.

Genomic DNA provided the template from which TCR beta CDR3 was amplified by two-round multiplex PCR. First-round PCR amplification was performed with primers specific to each TRBV and TRBJ gene. It was universal primers that the second PCR round used. TCRdb re-called the multiplex PCR reads through MiXCR, storing one row per CDR3 protein. The sample records 15,000 or so distinct CDR3 sequences, roughly 49% being singletons. This clonotype appeared many times. The antigen remains undetermined. The CDR3 extends over 16 amino acids. Germline lookup yields CDR1 SGHNT and CDR2 YYREEE (reference sequence). Unmatched junction bases numbered 8, after V lost 4 bases and J lost 5 bases.

Sample: PBMCs, taken before or after stereotactic body radiation therapy (not recorded which). This clonotype was obtained from a donor over 45 with non-small cell lung cancer. The V call is TRBV5-4, the J call TRBJ1-4; TRBD1 agrees at 10 bases. Here the CDR3 DNA reads TGTGCCAGCAGCCGTGCGGAGGACAGGGGGAATGAAAAACTGTTTTTT. Protein: CASSRAEDRGNEKLFF.